Presented here are 32 T cell receptor beta chains from one specimen sequenced in a study of blood T cells in healthy people across ages. For the second PCR, which ran for roughly 6 to 12 cycles, a sample-barcoded 5' primer and a J-beta primer mix were used. TCRdb itself ran the 5' RACE reads through MiXCR, one entry per CDR3 protein. The sample yields some 800,000 distinct CDR3 sequences, 20% to 30% seen once. Separately, the same data were catalogued under a study of T cells of mothers and their children.

What was sequenced was blood. Receptors originate from a boy between 10 and 17 years old in good health.

This clonotype was observed a handful of times. V is TRBV12-3 or TRBV12-4 and J is TRBJ1-1; D may be TRBD1 (6 bases). The CDR3 extends over 16 amino acids. Between the trimmed V and J ends, which lost 5 bases and 1 base, there was a span of 17 bases. The CDR3 region has the DNA TGTGCCAGCAGTACTTTGACAGGTAGGGCGAACACTGAAGCTTTCTTT. It is translated as CASSTLTGRANTEAFF.

This clonotype turned up a few times. The rearrangement joins TRBV11-2 to TRBJ2-7; no clear D gene. Per germline, CDR1 SGHAT and CDR2 FQNNGV. This CDR3 has 16 amino acids. V lost 5 bases and J lost 0, with 17 bases in between. CDR3 sequence reads: CASSPFLQISSYEQYF. In DNA, the CDR3 is TGTGCCAGCAGCCCATTTTTGCAGATTAGCTCCTACGAGCAGTACTTC.

The chain carries TRBV7-9 and TRBJ1-1; 7 positions agree with TRBD1. Per the germline V gene, CDR1 is SEHNR and CDR2 is FQNEAQ (reference sequence). V lost 2 bases and J lost 7; bases outside the gene matches: 10. The CDR3 spans 15 residues. This chain's CDR3 is CASSLRDSRVGEAFF. CDR3 DNA sequence: TGTGCCAGCAGCTTAAGGGACAGCCGGGTGGGTGAAGCTTTCTTT.

V and J are TRBV3-1 and TRBJ1-2; 10 bases align to TRBD1. Germline CDR1 is LGHDT and CDR2 is YNNKEL (reference sequence). The J segment lost 4 bases and the V segment lost 2 bases, leaving 7 bases of the junction unmatched. This CDR3 region has 16 residues. The CDR3 DNA reads TGTGCCAGCAGCCAACTCGGGACAGGGGCGATCTATGGCTACACCTTC. Amino acids: CASSQLGTGAIYGYTF.

The chain combines TRBV12-5 with TRBJ2-3; TRBD1 agrees at 8 bases. V was clipped by 6 bases and J by 4 bases; unmatched bases: 9. Germline CDR1 is LGHNT and CDR2 is FRNRAP. The CDR3 has 15 residues. In DNA form, the CDR3 reads TGTGCTAGTGGGGGAGGACAGGGCGGTGCAGATACGCAGTATTTT. This sequence encodes CASGGGQGGADTQYF.

J is TRBJ1-5 and V is TRBV20-1, with 7 bases fitting TRBD1. This CDR3 is 13 amino acids long. V dropped 1 base and J dropped 7; count of bases not matched to a gene: 4. CDR1 and CDR2 (germline): DFQATT, SNEGSKA (reference sequence). CDR3 sequence: CSARVGQEQPQHF. In nucleotides, the CDR3 is TGCAGTGCTAGAGTAGGACAGGAACAGCCCCAGCATTTT.

The rearrangement links TRBV7-9 to TRBJ2-1, with D possibly TRBD1 on 5 matching bases. CDR3 size: 16 residues. V lost 1 base to trimming and J lost 0 bases, with 10 bases between them. CDR1 and CDR2 from the germline V gene are SEHNR and FQNEAQ (reference sequence). CDR3 sequence (DNA): TGTGCCAGCAGCTTAGGTGGGGCAGGCTCCTACAATGAGCAGTTCTTC. Protein product: CASSLGGAGSYNEQFF. The full variable domain, in which reference TRBV7-9 and TRBJ2-1 provide the parts outside the CDR3, is DTGVSQNPRHKITKRGQNVTFRCDPISEHNRLYWYRQTLGQGPEFLTYFQNEAQLEKSRLLSDRFSAERPKGSFSTLEIQRTEQGDSAMYLCASSLGGAGSYNEQFFGPGTRLTVL.

The chain is built from TRBV4-3 and TRBJ2-5; the D gene could be TRBD1 or TRBD2 (5 bases each). CDR3 length: 16 amino acids. Per the germline V gene, CDR1 is LGHNA and CDR2 is YSLEER. Between the trimmed V and J ends, which lost 0 bases and 2 bases, there was a span of 13 bases. The CDR3 loop is CASSQEYRDGQETQYF. The CDR3 region has the DNA TGCGCCAGCAGCCAAGAATACCGGGACGGACAAGAGACCCAGTACTTC.

The chain is built from TRBV5-1 and TRBJ2-1, with TRBD2 identical over 8 bases. This CDR3 is 15 amino acids long. V shed 4 bases and J 4 bases; nucleotides not matched to a gene: 7. Germline CDR1 and CDR2: SGHRS and YFSETQ. The CDR3 nucleotides read TGCGCCAGCAGCAGCCCGGGGGGGCAATACAATGAGCAGTTCTTC. Translation: CASSSPGGQYNEQFF.

This chain connects TRBV27 to TRBJ2-7, with TRBD2 identical over 8 bases. This CDR3 has 14 residues. Trimming removed 5 bases from V and 0 bases from J; junction bases left unmatched: 3. The germline V gene encodes CDR1 MNHEY and CDR2 SMNVEV (reference sequence). In DNA, the CDR3 is TGTGCCAGCAGTCCGGGGGGGCTCTCCTACGAGCAGTACTTC. Its translation is CASSPGGLSYEQYF.

V is TRBV20-1 and J is TRBJ1-4; the D gene is possibly TRBD1 (5 bases). Trimming cost V 3 bases and J 8 bases, with 13 bases left between them. The CDR3 consists of 13 residues. Germline lookup yields CDR1 DFQATT and CDR2 SNEGSKA (reference sequence). CDR3 protein: CSASGGVGEKLFF. The DNA for the CDR3 is TGCAGTGCTAGTGGGGGGGTAGGCGAAAAACTGTTTTTT.

The chain recombines TRBV29-1 with TRBJ1-1, with D possibly TRBD1 on 5 matching bases. The V gene lost 4 bases and the J gene lost 8 bases, with 17 bases spanning the gap. CDR3 length: 13 residues. Germline V CDR1 and CDR2: SQVTM, ANQGSEA. The CDR3: CSVVEGRPGEAFF. CDR3 nucleotide sequence: TGCAGCGTTGTGGAAGGGCGTCCAGGGGAAGCTTTCTTT.

V gene TRBV7-3 combines with J gene TRBJ2-1; no clear D gene. Trimming stripped 6 bases from V and 7 bases from J, with 19 bases between. The germline V gene has CDR1 SGHTA and CDR2 FQGTGA. This CDR3 has 15 amino acids. The CDR3 nucleotides read TGTGCCAGCAGTGTTACGGGTACAGTTCGTAATGAGCAGTTCTTC. Translating gives CASSVTGTVRNEQFF. The full variable domain, rest sourced from reference TRBV7-3 and TRBJ2-1, is GAGVSQTPSNKVTEKGKYVELRCDPISGHTALYWYRQSLGQGPEFLIYFQGTGAADDSGLPNDRFFAVRPEGSVSTLKIQRTERGDSAVYLCASSVTGTVRNEQFFGPGTRLTVL.

This clonotype was seen only a few times. The genes are TRBV20-1 and TRBJ2-5; unclear D gene. V was clipped by 2 bases and J by 1 base, with 8 bases between them. Germline V lookup: CDR1 DFQATT, CDR2 SNEGSKA (reference sequence). The CDR3 is made up of 13 amino acids. This CDR3 reads CSARSRFQETQYF. CDR3 nucleotide sequence: TGCAGTGCTAGATCAAGGTTCCAAGAGACCCAGTACTTC.

CDR3 in amino acids: CSAFRAGWQTQYF. The CDR3 DNA sequence: TGCAGTGCTTTTAGGGCAGGGTGGCAGACCCAGTACTTC. The chain uses TRBV20-1 and TRBJ2-5; perhaps TRBD1 as D (5 bases). The germline V gene encodes CDR1 DFQATT and CDR2 SNEGSKA (reference sequence). Trimming shortened V by 5 bases and J by 6 bases, and 16 bases separated the two germline ends. The length of the CDR3 is 13 residues.

Notes on this clonotype: Its ends do not fully match the called genes, so a read error is possible. The chain combines TRBV6-2 or TRBV6-3 with TRBJ2-1, with a possible D match to TRBD2 (5 bases). Per germline, CDR1 MNHEY and CDR2 SVGEGT. The CDR3 length is 14 residues. This CDR3 is CASREDGVSYEQYF. CDR3 DNA: TGTGCCAGCAGGGAGGACGGAGTCTCCTACGAGCAGTACTTT.

The V and J genes are TRBV29-1 and TRBJ2-7, with a weak D call TRBD2 (6 bases). The germline CDR1 and CDR2 sequences are SQVTM and ANQGSEA. The V gene lost 1 base and the J gene lost 5 bases, with 9 bases spanning the gap. This CDR3 is built from 12 residues. CDR3 nucleotide sequence: TGCAGCGTTGAAGCGGGGGAGGACGAGCAGTACTTC. Protein product: CSVEAGEDEQYF.

This clonotype is a singleton in its sample. This rearrangement joins TRBV5-4 to TRBJ2-5, with 12 bases identical to TRBD2. CDR1 SGHNT and CDR2 YYREEE come from the germline V gene (reference sequence). The CDR3 has 16 amino acids. V lost 2 bases and J lost 4; bases outside the gene matches: 6. CDR3 sequence (DNA): TGTGCCAGCAGCTTCTATTCTAGCGGGGGGGGAGAGACCCAGTACTTC. Translated, it gives CASSFYSSGGGETQYF.

In regard to this clonotype: A much larger clone lies one base from this, so it may be a read error. This chain links TRBV20-1 with TRBJ1-3; the D gene is possibly TRBD1 (5 bases). Germline CDR1 DFQATT, CDR2 SNEGSKA (reference sequence). The CDR3 is made up of 12 amino acids. CDR3 bases: TGCAGTGTGGACATCTCTGAAAACACCATATATTTT. This encodes CSVDISENTIYF.

The chain joins TRBV29-1 to TRBJ2-5; possibly TRBD2 for D (6 bases). V lost 7 bases to trimming and J lost 6 bases, with 18 bases between them. The CDR3 is 13 amino acids. Germline assignment: CDR1 SQVTM and CDR2 ANQGSEA. DNA of the CDR3: TGCAGCGCAGATCGGGCGGGGCTGCAGACCCAGTACTTC. Translating gives CSADRAGLQTQYF.

The table lists this clonotype with a few counts. This CDR3 is CASSRGAYQETQYF. The CDR3 DNA sequence: TGTGCCAGCAGTCGGGGGGCATATCAAGAGACCCAGTACTTC. The chain couples TRBV11-2 to TRBJ2-5; TRBD2 might be the D (7 bases). Trimming pared 6 bases from V and 2 bases from J, leaving 13 bases between. This CDR3 has 14 residues. The V gene's germline CDR1 is SGHAT and CDR2 FQNNGV.

This chain joins TRBV6-2 or TRBV6-3 and TRBJ2-7; D perhaps matches TRBD2 (7 bases). The CDR3 is 14 residues long. CDR1 MNHEY and CDR2 SVGEGT come from the germline V gene. Trimming pared 6 bases from V and 4 bases from J, leaving 16 bases between. DNA of the CDR3: TGTGCCAGCAGCGACGGGGGGCGAGGATACGAGCAGTACTTC. Amino acids: CASSDGGRGYEQYF.

This clonotype was detected a few times. This chain connects TRBV20-1 to TRBJ1-4, with TRBD1 as a possible D gene (5 bases). Germline V gene sequence: CDR1 DFQATT, CDR2 SNEGSKA (reference sequence). This CDR3 spans 14 amino acids. V was shortened by 3 bases and J by 3 bases, with 11 bases between the two germline ends. CDR3 in amino acids: CSARIRGANEKLFF. DNA for the CDR3: TGCAGTGCTAGGATACGAGGGGCTAATGAAAAACTGTTTTTT.

The genes are TRBV7-9 and TRBJ1-2; D is unresolved. CDR1 and CDR2 (germline): SEHNR, FQNEAQ (reference sequence). Between the trimmed V and J ends, which lost 2 bases and 7 bases, there was a span of 20 bases. The CDR3 has 16 residues. The CDR3 protein is CASSLLESTGPSGYTF. The CDR3 nucleotides read TGTGCCAGCAGCTTATTGGAATCAACTGGGCCCTCTGGCTACACCTTC. The variable domain in full, with the rest retrieved from reference TRBV7-9 and TRBJ1-2, is DTGVSQNPRHKITKRGQNVTFRCDPISEHNRLYWYRQTLGQGPEFLTYFQNEAQLEKSRLLSDRFSAERPKGSFSTLEIQRTEQGDSAMYLCASSLLESTGPSGYTFGSGTRLTVV.

The J gene is TRBJ1-6, the V gene TRBV7-9; the D is unclear. CDR1 is SEHNR and CDR2 is FQNEAQ in the germline V gene (reference sequence). The length of the CDR3 is 16 residues. The ends were cut back, 4 bases at V and 7 bases at J, with 17 bases in the middle. The CDR3 region is CASSSLETGTNSPLHF. CDR3 nucleotides: TGTGCCAGCAGCTCCCTGGAGACGGGAACGAATTCACCCCTCCACTTT.

This chain joins TRBV7-3 and TRBJ1-1; unclear D gene. V was trimmed by 5 bases and J by 4 bases, leaving 11 bases between them. The germline CDR1 and CDR2 sequences are SGHTA and FQGTGA. CDR3 size: 13 residues. The CDR3 DNA sequence: TGTGCCAGCAGCCATGGAATGGGCACTGAAGCTTTCTTT. Protein sequence: CASSHGMGTEAFF. Full variable domain (remainder filled in from reference TRBV7-3 and TRBJ1-1): GAGVSQTPSNKVTEKGKYVELRCDPISGHTALYWYRQSLGQGPEFLIYFQGTGAADDSGLPNDRFFAVRPEGSVSTLKIQRTERGDSAVYLCASSHGMGTEAFFGQGTRLTVV.

The V and J genes are TRBV29-1 and TRBJ2-5; the D gene is possibly TRBD2 (6 bases). The CDR3 length is 15 residues. Between the trimmed V and J ends, which lost 6 bases and 11 bases, there was a span of 28 bases. Per the germline V gene, CDR1 is SQVTM and CDR2 is ANQGSEA. The CDR3 here is CSVGAGLLDTGEQYF. The CDR3 region has the DNA TGCAGCGTCGGGGCGGGGCTTTTGGATACGGGGGAGCAGTACTTC.

The chain couples TRBV7-9 to TRBJ2-2, with 10 bases that match TRBD2. V was clipped by 1 base and J by 7 bases; unmatched bases: 12. This CDR3 region has 18 residues. CDR1 and CDR2 (germline): SEHNR, FQNEAQ (reference sequence). CDR3 loop: CASSLDVRLAGVVGELFF. The DNA for the CDR3 is TGTGCCAGCAGCTTAGACGTCCGGCTAGCGGGAGTGGTCGGGGAGCTGTTTTTT.

This chain uses TRBV11-2 with TRBJ2-7, with 10 bases lining up with TRBD1. V lost 0 bases and J lost 5; bases outside the gene matches: 7. Germline CDR1 SGHAT, CDR2 FQNNGV. CDR3 length: 16 amino acids. The CDR3 nucleotides read TGTGCCAGCAGCTTAGAAGGGGACAGGGGACCTCACGAGCAGTACTTC. Amino acid sequence: CASSLEGDRGPHEQYF.

In its sample, this clonotype was seen a few times. J is TRBJ1-2 and V is TRBV7-9; D gene ambiguous. Germline lookup yields CDR1 SEHNR and CDR2 FQNEAQ (reference sequence). This CDR3 has 16 residues. With 3 bases removed from V and 0 bases from J, the gap between germline ends came to 14 bases. The CDR3 DNA is TGTGCCAGCAGCTTTTCGCAGGCTTTCACTAACTATGGCTACACCTTC. Its translation: CASSFSQAFTNYGYTF.

The rearrangement uses TRBV5-6 and TRBJ2-1; tentative D call: TRBD1 (6 bases). The CDR3 has 14 amino acids. Germline V gene sequence: CDR1 SGHDT, CDR2 YYEEEE. V was cut by 3 bases and J by 2 bases, with 9 bases left in between. CDR3 bases: TGTGCCAGCAGCTCGGGACAAACCTACAATGAGCAGTTCTTC. It yields the protein CASSSGQTYNEQFF. Full variable domain (remainder filled in from reference TRBV5-6 and TRBJ2-1): DAGVTQSPTHLIKTRGQQVTLRCSPKSGHDTVSWYQQALGQGPQFIFQYYEEEERQRGNFPDRFSGHQFPNYSSELNVNALLLGDSALYLCASSSGQTYNEQFFGPGTRLTVL.

This sequence joins TRBV5-1 and TRBJ2-7; D gene ambiguous. Germline CDR1 is SGHRS and CDR2 is YFSETQ. The length of the CDR3 is 11 residues. V was clipped by 3 bases and J by 10 bases, with 11 bases between them. The CDR3 coding sequence is TGCGCCAGCAGCTCAACCGGGTTACAGTACTTC. Translation: CASSSTGLQYF.